This T cell receptor (beta chain) was obtained from a study of T cells in Graves' hyperthyroidism and ophthalmopathy. V lost 6 bases to trimming and J lost 4 bases; unmatched junction nucleotides: 3. Germline assignment: CDR1 SQVTM and CDR2 ANQGSEA. This CDR3 contains 12 residues. The CDR3 regions of TCR beta were amplified from RNA transcripts. The TCR CDR3 was amplified in a first-round RT-PCR using the HTBI primer set. TCRdb re-called the multiplex PCR reads through MiXCR, storing one row per CDR3 protein. The top ten clones hold under 55% of a sample with a few hundred thousand distinct CDR3 sequences, 20% to 25% of them seen once. Those patients with uncontrolled infection, other autoimmune disease, pregnancy or lactation were excluded.

The TCR originated in a woman in her seventies with Graves' ophthalmopathy. The chain links TRBV29-1 to TRBJ2-5, with TRBD2 matching 9 bases. Sequencing was carried out using blood. The CDR3 DNA sequence: TGCAGCGTCAAACTAGCGGGAGAGACCCAGTACTTC. Its translation is CSVKLAGETQYF.